These 20 T cell receptor beta chains were all obtained from the same sample, sequenced in a study of control samples from healthy donors and cancer patients. Using immunoSEQ multiplex PCR, the repertoire was profiled, and TCRdb retains in-frame clones only, with some absent. In the table there are under 150,000 clones, 80% to 95% of which are singletons. The specimen sequenced was blood. Source of these receptors: a man between 25 and 39 years old in good health.

The V gene is TRBV3-1 (or the pseudogene TRBV3-2), the J gene TRBJ1-5; D ambiguous. The V gene lost 2 bases and the J gene lost 4 bases, with 9 bases spanning the gap. This CDR3 comprises 14 residues. CDR1 is LGHDT and CDR2 is YNNKEL in the germline V gene (reference sequence). CDR3: CASSQQGRNQPQHF. The CDR3 DNA reads TGTGCCAGCAGCCAACAAGGGCGGAATCAGCCCCAGCATTTT.

The chain recombines TRBV19 with TRBJ2-2; 9 nucleotides agree with TRBD2. V shed 4 bases, J shed 5 bases, and the junction held 8 bases outside the gene matches. Germline loops: CDR1 LNHDA, CDR2 SQIVND (reference sequence). The CDR3 runs 16 residues. CDR3 in DNA: TGTGCCAGTAGTACCTCTAGCGGGATAAGAACCGGGGAGCTGTTTTTT. Translation: CASSTSSGIRTGELFF.

The CDR3 is CASTSGGRTDTQYF. CDR3 DNA: TGTGCCAGCACCTCGGGGGGACGCACAGATACGCAGTATTTT. The chain combines TRBV6-5 with TRBJ2-3; the match to TRBD2 covers 7 bases. The trim removed 7 bases at V and 1 base at J, leaving 5 bases unmatched. Germline V gene data show CDR1 as MNHEY and CDR2 as SVGAGI. The CDR3 contains 14 residues.

This rearrangement joins TRBV9 to TRBJ2-7, with TRBD1 matching 8 bases. The V segment lost 0 bases and the J segment 3 bases; nucleotides outside the gene matches: 5. Germline-derived CDR1 and CDR2 are SGDLS and YYNGEE. This CDR3 has 15 amino acids. In nucleotides, the CDR3 is TGTGCCAGCAGCGTAGTTCCGGGGACAGGCTACGAGCAGTACTTC. Encoded protein: CASSVVPGTGYEQYF.

The chain uses TRBV3-1 (or the pseudogene TRBV3-2) and TRBJ1-2, with D maybe TRBD1 (5 bases). This CDR3 spans 12 amino acids. V lost 1 base, J lost 8 bases, and 8 bases lay in between. Germline V gene data show CDR1 as LGHDT and CDR2 as YNNKEL (reference sequence). The CDR3 DNA reads as TGTGCCAGCAGCCAAGGGGACCGCGGCTACACCTTC. Translating gives CASSQGDRGYTF.

This rearrangement joins TRBV7-9 to TRBJ1-5; 8 nucleotides line up with TRBD1. CDR3 length: 13 residues. V lost 10 bases and J lost 6; bases outside the gene matches: 8. CDR1 and CDR2 (germline): SEHNR, FQNEAQ (reference sequence). CDR3: CATGQGGGQPQHF. The CDR3 region has the DNA TGTGCCACCGGACAGGGAGGAGGTCAGCCCCAGCATTTT.

The V call is TRBV30, the J call TRBJ1-1; TRBD1 agrees at 10 bases. Germline CDR1 and CDR2: GTSNPN and SVGIG (reference sequence). V lost 3 bases and J lost 3; bases outside the gene matches: 7. CDR3 size: 15 residues. The DNA of the CDR3 is TGTGCCTGGAGGGGACAGGGGACCGGTTACACTGAAGCTTTCTTT. Translating it yields CAWRGQGTGYTEAFF.

The genes are TRBV9 and TRBJ1-1, with unresolved D. The CDR3 runs to 13 residues. V lost 0 bases to trimming and J lost 5 bases, with 8 bases between them. CDR1 is SGDLS, CDR2 YYNGEE, per germline. The CDR3 loop is CASSVDLRTEAFF. CDR3 nucleotides: TGTGCCAGCAGCGTAGATTTGAGGACTGAAGCTTTCTTT.

The chain couples TRBV20-1 to TRBJ1-2; D gene ambiguous. Between the trimmed V and J ends, which lost 2 bases and 8 bases, there was a span of 9 bases. Germline V gene sequence: CDR1 DFQATT, CDR2 SNEGSKA (reference sequence). The CDR3 extends over 11 amino acids. The CDR3 coding sequence is TGCAGTGCTAGATCGGTACTCGGCTACACCTTC. Encoded protein: CSARSVLGYTF.

The chain combines TRBV12-3 or TRBV12-4 with TRBJ1-5; unclear D gene. This CDR3 region has 12 residues. V lost 5 bases to trimming and J lost 10 bases, with 12 bases between them. For the CDR3, the DNA is TGTGCCAGCAGTATAAAATCATCTCCCCAGCATTTT. Its translation: CASSIKSSPQHF.

The chain couples TRBV20-1 to TRBJ2-3; 7 bases agree with TRBD1. V gave up 3 bases and J gave up 0 bases; unmatched junction bases: 6. Germline V gives CDR1 DFQATT, CDR2 SNEGSKA (reference sequence). The CDR3 has 15 residues. The CDR3 sequence: CSASSQGHSTDTQYF. CDR3 nucleotides: TGCAGTGCTAGTTCACAGGGGCATAGCACAGATACGCAGTATTTT.

The table lists this clone with a few counts. This chain joins TRBV11-3 and TRBJ2-1; perhaps TRBD1 as D (7 bases). Germline CDR1 is SGHNT and CDR2 is YENEEA. The CDR3 loop spans 16 amino acids. V lost 3 bases to trimming and J lost 4 bases, with 16 bases between them. CDR3 sequence: CASSFRQGGRYNEQFF. The CDR3 region has the DNA TGTGCCAGCAGCTTTCGACAGGGAGGAAGGTACAATGAGCAGTTCTTC.

On this clone: One end of the junction is discordant with germline, which a read error may explain. This sequence joins TRBV24-1 and TRBJ2-7, with 7 bases lining up with TRBD1. CDR1 and CDR2 (germline): KGHDR, SFDVKD. The CDR3 totals 13 residues. CDR3 loop: CATSECRGYGQYF. The DNA of the CDR3 is TGTGCCACCAGTGAGTGCAGGGGGTACGGGCAGTACTTC.

V and J are TRBV14 and TRBJ2-5, with TRBD1 matching over 12 bases. Losses at the gene ends were 3 bases for V and 2 bases for J; bases not matched to a gene: 13. Germline CDR1 and CDR2: SGHDN and FVKESK. The CDR3 spans 19 residues. CDR3 in amino acids: CASSQDRDRGRGGQETQYF. The CDR3 DNA reads as TGTGCCAGCAGCCAGGACCGGGACAGGGGGCGAGGTGGACAAGAGACCCAGTACTTC.

J is TRBJ2-7 and V is TRBV28, with TRBD1 identical over 9 bases. The CDR3 is made up of 15 amino acids. The trim removed 4 bases at V and 3 bases at J, leaving 7 bases unmatched. The germline V gene has CDR1 MDHEN and CDR2 SYDVKM. CDR3 loop: CASSSNPGQGYEQYF. The CDR3 DNA reads TGTGCCAGCAGTTCCAACCCGGGACAGGGCTACGAGCAGTACTTC.

The gene calls are TRBV28 and TRBJ2-7, with D possibly being TRBD1 (6 bases). The V end lost 6 bases, the J end lost 3 bases, and 12 bases lay between the germline ends. This CDR3 contains 13 residues. Looked up from germline, CDR1 is MDHEN and CDR2 is SYDVKM. The CDR3 region has the DNA TGTGCCAGCAGGGACAGTAACGGCTACGAGCAGTACTTC. It encodes CASRDSNGYEQYF.

The chain recombines TRBV19 with TRBJ2-7; TRBD1 agrees at 11 bases. V shed 7 bases, J shed 6 bases, and the junction held 2 bases outside the gene matches. Germline CDR1 reads LNHDA; CDR2 reads SQIVND (reference sequence). This CDR3 region has 12 residues. The CDR3 here is CASTGTGGEQYF. The DNA for the CDR3 is TGTGCCAGTACCGGGACAGGGGGCGAGCAGTACTTC.

This sequence joins TRBV4-1 and TRBJ1-1; D remains ambiguous. V was shortened by 3 bases and J by 1 base, with 15 bases between the two germline ends. Germline V gene sequence: CDR1 MGHRA, CDR2 YSYEKL. The CDR3 length is 16 residues. The CDR3: CASSHPQKRRNTEAFF. In DNA, the CDR3 is TGCGCCAGCAGCCACCCCCAAAAGCGGAGGAACACTGAAGCTTTCTTT.

The CDR3 loop is CASKNRQGISNEQYF. The CDR3 nucleotides are TGTGCCAGCAAAAATAGACAGGGTATTAGCAACGAGCAGTACTTC. The chain recombines TRBV2 with TRBJ2-7, with 7 bases identical to TRBD1. Germline lookup yields CDR1 SNHLY and CDR2 FYNNEI. The CDR3 has 15 residues. V dropped 7 bases and J dropped 5; count of bases not matched to a gene: 14.

As regards this clone: A read error may produce the germline difference seen at one junction end. V gene TRBV15 combines with J gene TRBJ2-1, with D unresolved. This CDR3 spans 15 amino acids. Germline loops: CDR1 LNHNV, CDR2 YYDKDF (reference sequence). In nucleotides, the CDR3 is TGTGCCACCAGCAGAGTCGGTTCCTCCCACAATGAGCAGTTCTTC. Encoded protein: CATSRVGSSHNEQFF.